The text below deals with one TCR beta chain. Antigen unknown. This record belongs to a study of cytotoxic CD8 clonotypes in ibrutinib-treated CLL. Study overall: Response samples came after a median about 12 months of treatment, range 6 to 36.

Generated by immunoSEQ multiplex PCR, the TCRdb table keeps only in-frame clones and is missing some. Here the sample spans under 30,000 clones, about 76% being singletons. General observations from the study: Baseline levels of clonality went above those of age-matched healthy donors and moved with circulating CD8+ T-cell counts. Sustained-remission and progressing patients were not sampled at matched times. Private clonotypes, not public ones, expanded at ibrutinib response.

The sequence came from a human donor with chronic lymphocytic leukemia. The sequenced sample was PBMCs, obtained after 36 months of ibrutinib treatment.

Here the CDR3 DNA reads TGTGCCAGCTCACCGGGTTACGCCGGGACAGATAATGAAAAACTGTTTTTT. This gives the protein CASSPGYAGTDNEKLFF. The gene calls are TRBV18 and TRBJ1-4; 7 nucleotides line up with TRBD1. The CDR3 sequence is 17 residues long. Per germline, CDR1 KGHSH and CDR2 LQKENI. The J segment lost 4 bases and the V segment lost 3 bases, leaving 11 bases of the junction unmatched.